The T cell receptor (beta chain) under discussion was sequenced for a study of response to subunit inactivated influenza vaccine. CDR3 length equals 16 residues. Germline values: CDR1 SGHDN, CDR2 FVKESK. Trimming removed 4 bases at V and 4 bases at J, with 19 bases between. Only a few counts were recorded for this clonotype. One entry per CDR3 protein, called by TCRdb with MiXCR from the RT-PCR reads. The top ten clones hold over 25% of a sample with 180,000 or so distinct CDR3 sequences, less than 15% of them seen once. These same records also appear under a second study, on T cells expressing NK-cell markers. This second study notes: 5'RACE template switching with UMIs generated TCR beta cDNA. Repertoire data for TCR beta were derived from sorted T cells (CD3+CD56+NKG2C+, CD3+CD56+NKG2C- and CD3+CD56-NKG2C+). In roughly 6 donors, dominant CD3+CD56+NKG2C+ clones formed about 1.0-8% of CD8+ cells. The HCMV specificity of the expanded NKG2C+ T cell clones stayed unresolved.

Sequenced material: CD8+ T cells sorted from PBMCs, taken 11 to 12 days after vaccination. This receptor was identified in a man aged 45 to 65 who received an inactivated influenza vaccine. The gene calls are TRBV14 and TRBJ1-2; weak D call: TRBD1 (5 bases). CDR3 residues: CASSPNPTGGRYGYTF. In DNA form, the CDR3 reads TGTGCCAGCAGCCCGAATCCCACAGGAGGCCGCTATGGCTACACCTTC.